One and the same sample provided the 17 T cell receptor beta chains below, sequenced in a study of T cell changes during pregnancy in multiple sclerosis (dated by TCRdb to about 2019). Libraries were made using the immunoSEQ multiplex PCR assay. TCRdb holds this immuneACCESS table with in-frame rearrangements only. Some clones are missing; in checked studies, unresolved V genes explain under half, and the rest has no known cause. This sample lists 49,000 or so clones; around 91% were detected once. The ten most abundant clones make up approximately 0.4% of the sample. The sequenced sample was CD4+ T cells from peripheral blood mononuclear cells, obtained in the second trimester of pregnancy. All receptors come from a female donor in good health, enrolled as a control in a pregnancy study.

This clone was seen only once. This chain links TRBV25-1 with TRBJ2-1; 15 bases are shared with TRBD2. The CDR3 is made up of 16 amino acids. The germline V gene encodes CDR1 MGHDK and CDR2 SYGVNS. J gave up 6 bases and V 2 bases, and 2 bases lay outside the gene matches. The CDR3 nucleotides are TGTGCCAGCAGTGAACCGGGACTAGCGGGGGGCAATGAGCAGTTCTTC. Its protein product is CASSEPGLAGGNEQFF.

The chain recombines TRBV11-1 with TRBJ2-7, with 10 nucleotides matching TRBD1. CDR1 SGHAT and CDR2 FQDESV come from the germline V gene (reference sequence). Unmatched junction bases numbered 13, after V lost 5 bases and J lost 6 bases. The CDR3 loop spans 16 amino acids. CDR3 sequence reads: CASSIGSGQGVREQYF. CDR3 nucleotide sequence: TGTGCCAGCAGCATCGGGAGTGGACAGGGGGTCCGCGAGCAGTACTTC.

The J gene is TRBJ2-3, the V gene TRBV7-3, with 12 nucleotides matching TRBD2. There are 14 residues in the CDR3. CDR1 is SGHTA, CDR2 FQGTGA, per germline. V lost 5 bases to trimming and J lost 11 bases; unmatched junction nucleotides: 8. The chain's CDR3 is CASSDRTSGVKQYF. The CDR3 DNA reads as TGTGCCAGCAGCGATCGGACTAGCGGGGTGAAGCAGTATTTT.

This clone was seen a handful of times. The CDR3 reads CAWIRTGANEKLFF. The DNA for the CDR3 is TGTGCCTGGATCCGGACAGGGGCTAATGAAAAACTGTTTTTT. The V call is TRBV30, the J call TRBJ1-4; 9 nucleotides align to TRBD1. This CDR3 region has 14 residues. V shed 4 bases and J 3 bases; nucleotides not matched to a gene: 3. In germline, CDR1 is GTSNPN, CDR2 SVGIG (reference sequence).

V is TRBV7-2 and J is TRBJ2-1, with TRBD1 identical over 9 bases. Germline loops: CDR1 SGHTA, CDR2 FQGNSA. The CDR3 totals 15 residues. V lost 8 bases to trimming and J lost 9 bases; unmatched junction nucleotides: 14. CDR3 bases: TGTGCCAGCGCACGCCCCGGGACAGGGATAGGTGAGCAGTTCTTC. It yields the protein CASARPGTGIGEQFF.

This rearrangement joins TRBV7-9 to TRBJ1-3; no firm D call. This CDR3 contains 16 residues. CDR1 and CDR2 from the germline V gene are SEHNR and FQNEAQ (reference sequence). V was clipped by 4 bases and J by 0 bases, with 13 bases between them. As DNA, the CDR3 is TGTGCCAGCAGCTCCATCGTAACTAGCTCTGGAAACACCATATATTTT. Amino acid sequence: CASSSIVTSSGNTIYF.

CDR3 in DNA: TGTGCCAGCAGCTTAGCCAGTATCACAGCAAGAAATTCACCCCTCCACTTT. It is translated as CASSLASITARNSPLHF. This chain uses TRBV11-3 with TRBJ1-6; D unclear. The CDR3 is 17 amino acids. CDR1 is SGHNT and CDR2 is YENEEA in the germline V gene. Trimming removed 1 base at V and 7 bases at J, with 17 bases between.

The chain employs TRBV27 and TRBJ1-2; 8 positions match TRBD1. Germline lookup yields CDR1 MNHEY and CDR2 SMNVEV (reference sequence). Trimming cost V 4 bases and J 4 bases; bases outside gene matches: 8. The CDR3 consists of 15 residues. The CDR3 nucleotides read TGTGCCAGCAGTTCCCCGACAACAGGGGGCTATGGCTACACCTTC. Translation gives CASSSPTTGGYGYTF.

This chain links TRBV6-5 with TRBJ2-1; TRBD2 might be the D (5 bases). Trimming left V 6 bases short and J 3 bases short, with 9 bases between. The CDR3 has 13 residues. The V gene's germline CDR1 is MNHEY and CDR2 SVGAGI. The CDR3 region has the DNA TGTGCCAGCAGGACGGGGAGCTACAATGAGCAGTTCTTC. It translates to CASRTGSYNEQFF.

The chain uses TRBV5-1 and TRBJ2-1; 7 bases map to TRBD1. The CDR3 has 16 residues. Germline V gene sequence: CDR1 SGHRS, CDR2 YFSETQ. V dropped 0 bases and J dropped 3; count of bases not matched to a gene: 6. CDR3 region: CASSLAGTEDYNEQFF. The CDR3 nucleotides read TGCGCCAGCAGCTTGGCGGGGACAGAAGACTACAATGAGCAGTTCTTC.

The V gene is TRBV4-2, the J gene TRBJ1-3; a possible D gene is TRBD1 (5 bases). This CDR3 is 15 amino acids long. Germline V gene sequence: CDR1 LGHNA, CDR2 YNFKEQ. V lost 1 base and J 4 bases, leaving 11 bases between the germline ends. CDR3 nucleotides: TGTGCCAGCAGCCAAGCGGGGGGAGAAGGAAACACCATATATTTT. Its protein product is CASSQAGGEGNTIYF.

CDR3 sequence reads: CASSEQGNQPQHF. The DNA of the CDR3 is TGCGCCAGCAGTGAACAGGGAAATCAGCCCCAGCATTTT. The chain uses TRBV10-2 and TRBJ1-5; D is possibly TRBD1 (6 bases). Germline CDR1 WSHSY, CDR2 SAAADI. The CDR3 sequence is 13 residues long. V was clipped by 3 bases and J by 4 bases, with 7 bases between them.

This clone was counted only a few times. CDR3 residues: CASSSRGGSTEAFF. The DNA for the CDR3 is TGTGCCAGCAGCTCCAGGGGTGGGAGCACTGAAGCTTTCTTT. The chain has TRBV5-4 and TRBJ1-1; D might be TRBD1 (6 bases). V lost 3 bases and J 4 bases, leaving 13 bases between the germline ends. The CDR3 extends over 14 amino acids. The V gene's germline CDR1 is SGHNT and CDR2 YYREEE (reference sequence).

The gene calls are TRBV6-1 and TRBJ2-1, with 7 nucleotides matching TRBD2. Germline CDR1 is MNHNS and CDR2 is SASEGT. This CDR3 has 15 residues. V lost 7 bases and J lost 2; bases outside the gene matches: 8. CDR3 protein: CASIIGTNPYNEQFF. As DNA, the CDR3 is TGTGCCAGCATTATCGGGACTAACCCCTACAATGAGCAGTTCTTC.

The chain has TRBV10-3 and TRBJ1-1; maybe TRBD1 (5 bases). The CDR3 is 15 amino acids. Germline values: CDR1 ENHRY, CDR2 SYGVKD. The V and J ends lost 3 bases and 5 bases respectively, with 16 bases between them. The DNA for the CDR3 is TGTGCCATCAGTGACCCGCAGGGTATCGGTACTGAAGCTTTCTTT. Protein product: CAISDPQGIGTEAFF.

In its sample, this clone was seen a few times. The sample contains more than one DNA sequence encoding this CDR3. This rearrangement joins TRBV19 to TRBJ1-1; D call uncertain. The germline CDR1 and CDR2 sequences are LNHDA and SQIVND (reference sequence). V was pared by 1 base and J by 0 bases, with 6 bases between. This CDR3 has 14 amino acids. Written as DNA, the CDR3 is TGTGCCAGTAGTATAGGAACTTTGAACACTGAAGCTTTCTTT. This codes for CASSIGTLNTEAFF. Full variable domain (outside the CDR3, taken from reference TRBV19 and TRBJ1-1): DGGITQSPKYLFRKEGQNVTLSCEQNLNHDAMYWYRQDPGQGLRLIYYSQIVNDFQKGDIAEGYSVSREKKESFPLTVTSAQKNPTAFYLCASSIGTLNTEAFFGQGTRLTVV.

The chain links TRBV15 to TRBJ2-3, with 10 bases that match TRBD2. Per the germline V gene, CDR1 is LNHNV and CDR2 is YYDKDF (reference sequence). There are 15 residues in the CDR3. The V and J ends lost 2 bases and 5 bases, in that order; junction bases with no gene match: 4. As DNA, the CDR3 is TGTGCCACCAGCAGACGAGCGGGGGGGCGAGATACGCAGTATTTT. This gives the protein CATSRRAGGRDTQYF.